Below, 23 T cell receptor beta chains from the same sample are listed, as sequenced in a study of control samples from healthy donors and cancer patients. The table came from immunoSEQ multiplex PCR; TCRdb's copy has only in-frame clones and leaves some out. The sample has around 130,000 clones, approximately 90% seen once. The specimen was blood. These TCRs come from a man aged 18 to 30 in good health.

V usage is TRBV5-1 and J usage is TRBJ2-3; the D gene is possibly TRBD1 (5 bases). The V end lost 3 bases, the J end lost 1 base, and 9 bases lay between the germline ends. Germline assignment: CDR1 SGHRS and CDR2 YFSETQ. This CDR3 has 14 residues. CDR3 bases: TGCGCCAGCAGCTCGCAGGGCGGCACAGATACGCAGTATTTT. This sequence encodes CASSSQGGTDTQYF.

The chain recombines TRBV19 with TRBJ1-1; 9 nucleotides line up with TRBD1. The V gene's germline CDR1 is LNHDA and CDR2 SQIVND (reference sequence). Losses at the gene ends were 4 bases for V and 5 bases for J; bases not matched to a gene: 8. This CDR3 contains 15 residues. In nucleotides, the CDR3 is TGTGCCAGTAGTAAGTGGGACAGGGATTTTACTGAAGCTTTCTTT. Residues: CASSKWDRDFTEAFF.

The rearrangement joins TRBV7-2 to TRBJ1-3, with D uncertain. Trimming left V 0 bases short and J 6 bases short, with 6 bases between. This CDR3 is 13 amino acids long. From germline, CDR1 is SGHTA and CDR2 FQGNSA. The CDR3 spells CASSLARANTIYF. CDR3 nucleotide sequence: TGTGCCAGCAGCTTAGCGAGGGCAAACACCATATATTTT.

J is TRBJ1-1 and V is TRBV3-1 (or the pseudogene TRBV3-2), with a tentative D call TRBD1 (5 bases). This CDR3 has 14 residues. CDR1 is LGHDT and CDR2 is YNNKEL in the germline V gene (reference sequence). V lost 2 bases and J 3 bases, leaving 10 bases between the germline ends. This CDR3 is CASSQTWGDTEAFF. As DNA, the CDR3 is TGTGCCAGCAGCCAAACATGGGGGGACACTGAAGCTTTCTTT.

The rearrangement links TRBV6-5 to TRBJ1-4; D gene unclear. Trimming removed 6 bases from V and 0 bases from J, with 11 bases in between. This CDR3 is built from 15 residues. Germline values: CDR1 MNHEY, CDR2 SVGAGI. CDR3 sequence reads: CASRMDGATNEKLFF. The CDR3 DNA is TGTGCCAGCAGGATGGACGGTGCAACTAATGAAAAACTGTTTTTT.

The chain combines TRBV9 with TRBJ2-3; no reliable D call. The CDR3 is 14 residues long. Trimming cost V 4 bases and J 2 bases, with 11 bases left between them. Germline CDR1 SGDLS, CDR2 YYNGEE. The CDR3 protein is CASSPRGTTDTQYF. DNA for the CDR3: TGTGCCAGCAGCCCCCGAGGTACCACAGATACGCAGTATTTT. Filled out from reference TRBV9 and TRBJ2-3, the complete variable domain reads DSGVTQTPKHLITATGQRVTLRCSPRSGDLSVYWYQQSLDQGLQFLIQYYNGEERAKGNILERFSAQQFPDLHSELNLSSLELGDSALYFCASSPRGTTDTQYFGPGTRLTVL.

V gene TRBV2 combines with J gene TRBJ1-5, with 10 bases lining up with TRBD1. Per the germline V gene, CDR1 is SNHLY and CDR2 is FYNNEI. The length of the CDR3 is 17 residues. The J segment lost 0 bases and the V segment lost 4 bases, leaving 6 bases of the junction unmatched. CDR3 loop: CASSAGTGVYSNQPQHF. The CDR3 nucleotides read TGTGCCAGCAGTGCCGGGACAGGGGTTTATAGCAATCAGCCCCAGCATTTT.

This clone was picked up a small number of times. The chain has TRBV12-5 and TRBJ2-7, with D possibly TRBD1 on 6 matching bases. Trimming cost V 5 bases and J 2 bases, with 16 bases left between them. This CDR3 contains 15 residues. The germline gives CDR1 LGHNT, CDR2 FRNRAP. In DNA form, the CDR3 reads TGTGCTAGTGGTCTTACCCGGGACATTCCCTACGAGCAGTACTTC. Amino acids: CASGLTRDIPYEQYF.

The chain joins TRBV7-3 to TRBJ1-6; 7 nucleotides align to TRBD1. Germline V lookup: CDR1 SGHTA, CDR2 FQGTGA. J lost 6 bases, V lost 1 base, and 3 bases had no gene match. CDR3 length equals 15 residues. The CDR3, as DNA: TGTGCCAGCAGCTTAAGGGCAGGGGGTAATTCACCCCTCCACTTT. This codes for CASSLRAGGNSPLHF.

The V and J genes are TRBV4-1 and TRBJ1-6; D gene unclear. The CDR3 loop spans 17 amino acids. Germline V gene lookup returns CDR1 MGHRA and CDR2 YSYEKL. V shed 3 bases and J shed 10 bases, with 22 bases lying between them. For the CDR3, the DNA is TGCGCCAGCAGCCACCCCCTGGACCGGGGAGATGGATCACCCCTCCACTTT. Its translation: CASSHPLDRGDGSPLHF.

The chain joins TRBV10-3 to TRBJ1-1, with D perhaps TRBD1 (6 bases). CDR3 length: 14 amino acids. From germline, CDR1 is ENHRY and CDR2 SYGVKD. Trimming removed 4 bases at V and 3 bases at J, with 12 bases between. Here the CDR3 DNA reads TGTGCCATCAGTGTACAGGGTGTGGACACTGAAGCTTTCTTT. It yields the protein CAISVQGVDTEAFF.

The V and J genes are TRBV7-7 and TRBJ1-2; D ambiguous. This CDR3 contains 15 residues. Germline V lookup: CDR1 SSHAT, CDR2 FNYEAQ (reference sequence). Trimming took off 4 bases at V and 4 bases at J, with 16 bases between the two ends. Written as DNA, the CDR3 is TGTGCCAGCAGCTGGCCGTGGGTCAGGCGCTATGGCTACACCTTC. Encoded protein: CASSWPWVRRYGYTF.

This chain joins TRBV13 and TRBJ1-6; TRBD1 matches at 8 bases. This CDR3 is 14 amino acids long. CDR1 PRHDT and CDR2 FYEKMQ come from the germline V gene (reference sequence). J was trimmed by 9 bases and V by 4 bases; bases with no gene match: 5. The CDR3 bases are TGTGCCAGCAGCTCCGGACAGGGAACTTCACCCCTCCACTTT. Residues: CASSSGQGTSPLHF.

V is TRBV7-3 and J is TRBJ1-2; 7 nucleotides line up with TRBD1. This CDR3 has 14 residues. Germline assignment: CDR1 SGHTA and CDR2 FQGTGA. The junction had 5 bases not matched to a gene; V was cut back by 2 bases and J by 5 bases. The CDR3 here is CASSLGGGEYGYTF. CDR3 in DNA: TGTGCCAGCAGCTTAGGAGGGGGCGAATATGGCTACACCTTC.

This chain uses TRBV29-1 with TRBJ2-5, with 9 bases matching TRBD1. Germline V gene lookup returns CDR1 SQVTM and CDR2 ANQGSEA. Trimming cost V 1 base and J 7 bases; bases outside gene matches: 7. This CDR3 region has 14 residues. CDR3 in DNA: TGCAGCGTTGAAGTTCCGGGACAGGGTGGGACCCAGTACTTC. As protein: CSVEVPGQGGTQYF.

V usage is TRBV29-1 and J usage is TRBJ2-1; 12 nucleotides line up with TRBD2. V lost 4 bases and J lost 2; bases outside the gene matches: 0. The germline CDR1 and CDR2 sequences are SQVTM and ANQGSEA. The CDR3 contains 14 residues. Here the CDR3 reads CSVGTSGTYNEQFF. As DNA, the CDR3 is TGCAGCGTTGGGACTAGCGGGACCTACAATGAGCAGTTCTTC.

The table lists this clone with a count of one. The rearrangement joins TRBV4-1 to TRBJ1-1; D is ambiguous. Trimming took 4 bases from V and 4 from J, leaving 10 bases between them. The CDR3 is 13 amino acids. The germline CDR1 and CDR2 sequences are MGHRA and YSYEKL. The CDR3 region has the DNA TGCGCCAGCAGCCTTCTCCCTGGCACTGAAGCTTTCTTT. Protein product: CASSLLPGTEAFF.

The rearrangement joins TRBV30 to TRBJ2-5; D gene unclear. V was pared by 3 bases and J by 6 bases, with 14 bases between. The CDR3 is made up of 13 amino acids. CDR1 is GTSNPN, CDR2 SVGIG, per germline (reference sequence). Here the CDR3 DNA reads TGTGCCTGGAGATCAGGACCTCAAAAGACCCAGTACTTC. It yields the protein CAWRSGPQKTQYF.

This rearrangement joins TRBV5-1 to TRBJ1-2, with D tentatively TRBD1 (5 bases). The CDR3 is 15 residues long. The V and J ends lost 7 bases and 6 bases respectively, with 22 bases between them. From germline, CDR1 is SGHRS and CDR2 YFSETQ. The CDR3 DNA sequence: TGCGCCAGCCGTCCCCCGGGGGTTGCCTTGGATGGCTACACCTTC. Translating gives CASRPPGVALDGYTF.

CDR3 sequence reads: CASSATGFQPQHF. The CDR3 DNA is TGTGCCAGCAGCGCAACAGGGTTTCAGCCCCAGCATTTT. The chain couples TRBV11-2 to TRBJ1-5; tentative D call: TRBD1 (6 bases). Germline CDR1 reads SGHAT; CDR2 reads FQNNGV. Trimming took 5 bases from V and 6 from J, leaving 11 bases between them. This CDR3 contains 13 residues.

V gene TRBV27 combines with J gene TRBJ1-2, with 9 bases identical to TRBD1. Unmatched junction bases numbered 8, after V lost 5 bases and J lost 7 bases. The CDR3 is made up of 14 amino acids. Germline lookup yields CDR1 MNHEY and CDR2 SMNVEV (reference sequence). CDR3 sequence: CASSPGTGIVGYTF. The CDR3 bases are TGTGCCAGCAGTCCAGGGACAGGGATCGTTGGCTACACCTTC.

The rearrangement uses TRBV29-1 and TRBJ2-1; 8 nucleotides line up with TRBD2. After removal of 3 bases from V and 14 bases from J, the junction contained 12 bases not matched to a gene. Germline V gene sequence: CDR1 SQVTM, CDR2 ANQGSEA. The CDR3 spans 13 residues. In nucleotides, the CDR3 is TGCAGCGTTGATAGAGATACGGGGGGGCAGGAGTTCTTC. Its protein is CSVDRDTGGQEFF.

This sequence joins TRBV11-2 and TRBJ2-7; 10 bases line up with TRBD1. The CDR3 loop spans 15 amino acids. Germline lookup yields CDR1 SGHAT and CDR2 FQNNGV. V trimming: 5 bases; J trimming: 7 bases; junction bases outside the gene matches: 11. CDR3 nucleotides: TGTGCCAGCAGCGGCAGGGACAGGGGCTTCTTGGAGCAGTACTTC. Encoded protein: CASSGRDRGFLEQYF.